Each of the 21 T cell receptor beta chains below was sequenced from the same sample in a study of blood T cell repertoires in COVID-19 (dated by TCRdb to the early 2020s). Library generation was performed with the immunoSEQ multiplex PCR assay. The table was pulled from immuneACCESS by TCRdb, which kept in-frame rearrangements only. Such tables lose some clones; where checked, under half of the loss comes from unresolved V genes, and the rest has no known cause. For this sample the table gives about 230,000 clones, of which approximately 81% were detected only once. 6% to 9.5% of the sample is taken by the ten largest. The material sequenced was peripheral blood. These receptors were obtained from a woman over 75 with acute or convalescent COVID-19.

J is TRBJ1-6 and V is TRBV12-3 or TRBV12-4; D is ambiguous. The CDR3 is made up of 13 amino acids. V shed 2 bases and J shed 8 bases, with 7 bases lying between them. This chain's CDR3 is CASSLSQDSPLHF. The CDR3 region has the DNA TGTGCCAGCAGTTTAAGCCAGGATTCACCCCTCCACTTT.

V and J are TRBV24-1 and TRBJ2-1; 10 nucleotides match TRBD1. The CDR3 loop spans 14 amino acids. Looked up from germline, CDR1 is KGHDR and CDR2 is SFDVKD. V shed 7 bases, J shed 4 bases, and the junction held 3 bases outside the gene matches. CDR3 nucleotide sequence: TGTGCCACCAGCCCGGGACAGGGGTACAATGAGCAGTTCTTC. Amino acids: CATSPGQGYNEQFF.

V gene TRBV30 combines with J gene TRBJ2-3; no firm D call. The CDR3 runs to 13 residues. The germline CDR1 and CDR2 sequences are GTSNPN and SVGIG (reference sequence). Trimming stripped 3 bases from V and 0 bases from J, with 7 bases between. CDR3 residues: CAWRWASTDTQYF. As DNA, the CDR3 is TGTGCCTGGAGGTGGGCTAGCACAGATACGCAGTATTTT. The full variable domain, in which reference TRBV30 and TRBJ2-3 provide the parts outside the CDR3, is SQTIHQWPATLVQPVGSPLSLECTVEGTSNPNLYWYRQAAGRGLQLLFYSVGIGQISSEVPQNLSASRPQDRQFILSSKKLLLSDSGFYLCAWRWASTDTQYFGPGTRLTVL.

The chain has TRBV12-3 or TRBV12-4 and TRBJ1-2; TRBD1 might be the D (5 bases). Trimming shortened V by 6 bases and J by 4 bases, and 12 bases separated the two germline ends. This CDR3 comprises 13 residues. CDR3 DNA: TGTGCCAGCAGGCCGGACACCATCTATGGCTACACCTTC. It yields the protein CASRPDTIYGYTF.

The CDR3 bases are TGTGCCAGCTCACCCGGGACAGGGGATCTCTATGGCTACACCTTC. Its protein product is CASSPGTGDLYGYTF. The chain links TRBV18 to TRBJ1-2, with TRBD1 matching 10 bases. Per the germline V gene, CDR1 is KGHSH and CDR2 is LQKENI. V lost 3 bases, J lost 4 bases, and 5 bases stayed unmatched. The CDR3 spans 15 residues. The full variable domain, its missing parts supplied by reference TRBV18 and TRBJ1-2, is NAGVMQNPRHLVRRRGQEARLRCSPMKGHSHVYWYRQLPEEGLKFMVYLQKENIIDESGMPKERFSAEFPKEGPSILRIQQVVRGDSAAYFCASSPGTGDLYGYTFGSGTRLTVV.

The V and J genes are TRBV7-2 and TRBJ2-3, with 8 bases fitting TRBD2. The trim removed 5 bases at V and 6 bases at J, leaving 7 bases unmatched. This CDR3 spans 14 amino acids. The germline gives CDR1 SGHTA, CDR2 FQGNSA. The CDR3 sequence: CASSPSGGFDTQYF. The CDR3 bases are TGTGCCAGCAGCCCTTCGGGGGGGTTCGATACGCAGTATTTT.

The rearrangement joins TRBV11-2 to TRBJ2-5; possibly TRBD1 for D (7 bases). V lost 4 bases and J lost 1, with 19 bases in between. This CDR3 is 17 amino acids long. The germline V gene encodes CDR1 SGHAT and CDR2 FQNNGV. The CDR3 spells CASSSQGGSNFQETQYF. DNA of the CDR3: TGTGCCAGCAGCTCCCAGGGGGGCTCGAACTTCCAAGAGACCCAGTACTTC.

This sequence joins TRBV9 and TRBJ2-5; D is perhaps TRBD1 (5 bases). V was shortened by 4 bases and J by 2 bases, with 15 bases between the two germline ends. This CDR3 comprises 15 residues. The germline V gene has CDR1 SGDLS and CDR2 YYNGEE. The CDR3 sequence: CASSLQLGRQETQYF. The CDR3 DNA reads as TGTGCCAGCAGCCTCCAGCTGGGGCGGCAAGAGACCCAGTACTTC.

This clone was seen a few times. The rearrangement joins TRBV7-8 to TRBJ2-7; TRBD1 aligns across 7 bases. This CDR3 spans 14 amino acids. CDR1 and CDR2 (germline): SGHVS, FQNEAQ. The V and J ends lost 4 bases and 6 bases, in that order; junction bases with no gene match: 9. The CDR3 nucleotides read TGTGCCAGCAGCTCCCTTGGACAGGTCCCCGAGCAGTACTTC. Translation gives CASSSLGQVPEQYF.

This clone was counted a single time. The V gene is TRBV21-1, the J gene TRBJ2-1; the D call of TRBD1 is as the table states it, not checked on the DNA. TRBV21-1 is termed a pseudogene. The CDR3 is 16 residues long. The CDR3 spells CASSKRGQGVVNEQFF. The CDR3 nucleotides read TGTGCCAGCAGCAAGCGGGGACAGGGGGTCGTCAATGAGCAGTTCTTC.

J is TRBJ1-2 and V is TRBV19; unclear D gene. V was cut by 6 bases and J by 0 bases, with 8 bases left in between. The germline V gene encodes CDR1 LNHDA and CDR2 SQIVND (reference sequence). The CDR3 is 13 amino acids. The DNA of the CDR3 is TGTGCCAGTAGGAGTGATTCTAACTATGGCTACACCTTC. This gives the protein CASRSDSNYGYTF.

This chain uses TRBV2 with TRBJ1-5; D remains ambiguous. With 2 bases removed from V and 7 bases from J, the gap between germline ends came to 12 bases. Germline CDR1 and CDR2: SNHLY and FYNNEI. The CDR3 is 14 residues long. The CDR3 region has the DNA TGTGCCAGCAGTGAATTACCACCGGGGCAGCCCCAGCATTTT. Protein sequence: CASSELPPGQPQHF.

This chain links TRBV12-5 with TRBJ1-1, with D tentatively TRBD1 (6 bases). With 4 bases removed from V and 1 base from J, the gap between germline ends came to 13 bases. The CDR3 loop spans 15 amino acids. Germline V gene lookup returns CDR1 LGHNT and CDR2 FRNRAP. The CDR3 DNA reads TGTGCTAGTGGTTCCTCACAGGGTTGGAACACTGAAGCTTTCTTT. It is translated as CASGSSQGWNTEAFF. Variable domain in full (rest from reference TRBV12-5 and TRBJ1-1): DARVTQTPRHKVTEMGQEVTMRCQPILGHNTVFWYRQTMMQGLELLAYFRNRAPLDDSGMPKDRFSAEMPDATLATLKIQPSEPRDSAVYFCASGSSQGWNTEAFFGQGTRLTVV.

The chain links TRBV18 to TRBJ1-1, with TRBD1 as a possible D gene (6 bases). The CDR3 totals 15 residues. Germline loops: CDR1 KGHSH, CDR2 LQKENI. V was clipped by 3 bases and J by 2 bases, with 13 bases between them. In DNA, the CDR3 is TGTGCCAGCTCACCCGGGGAGGGGGTTAACACTGAAGCTTTCTTT. Protein sequence: CASSPGEGVNTEAFF. Using reference TRBV18 and TRBJ1-1 for the parts outside the CDR3, the full variable domain is NAGVMQNPRHLVRRRGQEARLRCSPMKGHSHVYWYRQLPEEGLKFMVYLQKENIIDESGMPKERFSAEFPKEGPSILRIQQVVRGDSAAYFCASSPGEGVNTEAFFGQGTRLTVV.

This CDR3 reads CASSSPGQGVETQYF. CDR3 nucleotide sequence: TGTGCCAGCAGCTCGCCGGGACAGGGGGTTGAGACCCAGTACTTC. The J gene is TRBJ2-5, the V gene TRBV5-8; 11 bases are shared with TRBD1. The V and J ends lost 3 bases and 5 bases, in that order; junction bases with no gene match: 6. The CDR3 consists of 15 residues. Germline V CDR1 and CDR2: SGHTS, YDEGEE.

The CDR3 loop is CASSVRGDGYTF. CDR3 nucleotide sequence: TGTGCCAGCAGTGTCCGGGGAGATGGCTACACCTTC. This chain joins TRBV2 and TRBJ1-2, with unresolved D. Trimming removed 4 bases from V and 6 bases from J, with 9 bases in between. The CDR3 sequence is 12 residues long. Germline CDR1 and CDR2: SNHLY and FYNNEI.

The CDR3 spells CASSPPGHSATNEKLFF. The CDR3 DNA follows: TGTGCCAGCAGCCCGCCGGGACATAGTGCAACTAATGAAAAACTGTTTTTT. The chain is built from TRBV3-1 (or the pseudogene TRBV3-2) and TRBJ1-4; TRBD1 might be the D (6 bases). Trimming pared 4 bases from V and 0 bases from J, leaving 15 bases between. The CDR3 is 17 residues long. CDR1 and CDR2 (germline): LGHDT, YNNKEL (reference sequence).

The V and J genes are TRBV29-1 and TRBJ2-3; weak D call: TRBD1 (6 bases). The ends were cut back, 8 bases at V and 9 bases at J, with 21 bases in the middle. The CDR3 spans 13 residues. CDR1 is SQVTM, CDR2 ANQGSEA, per germline. The CDR3 sequence: CSTRPQGTGTQYF. The CDR3 DNA follows: TGCAGCACCCGCCCGCAGGGGACGGGCACGCAGTATTTT.

V gene TRBV5-6 combines with J gene TRBJ2-7; 7 bases align to TRBD2. V lost 4 bases to trimming and J lost 5 bases; unmatched junction nucleotides: 12. Germline V lookup: CDR1 SGHDT, CDR2 YYEEEE. This CDR3 spans 15 amino acids. In nucleotides, the CDR3 is TGTGCCAGCAGCGGGGACTACGGGGCTGAAAACGAGCAGTACTTC. Residues: CASSGDYGAENEQYF.

The chain combines TRBV5-1 with TRBJ2-2, with unresolved D. V was trimmed by 0 bases and J by 7 bases, leaving 10 bases between them. This CDR3 has 14 amino acids. CDR1 is SGHRS, CDR2 YFSETQ, per germline. The CDR3 is CASSLGASSGELFF. CDR3 sequence (DNA): TGCGCCAGCAGCTTGGGTGCTTCCAGCGGGGAGCTGTTTTTT.

This sequence joins TRBV7-8 and TRBJ2-7; 7 bases match TRBD1. The CDR3 has 15 residues. J gave up 3 bases and V 4 bases, and 9 bases lay outside the gene matches. Per germline, CDR1 SGHVS and CDR2 FQNEAQ. The CDR3 is CASSSQGTAVYEQYF. CDR3 DNA: TGTGCCAGCAGCTCGCAGGGGACAGCTGTCTACGAGCAGTACTTC.